The clone carrying this TCR beta chain was recorded a few times. This sample is drawn from a study of blood T cells in healthy people across ages. PCR was performed a second time for roughly 6 to 12 cycles using a sample-barcoded 5' primer and a J-beta primer mix. A single record per CDR3 protein comes from TCRdb applying MiXCR to the 5' RACE reads. The top ten clones hold roughly a fifth of a sample with about 970,000 distinct CDR3 sequences, just over 50% of them seen once. Specimen: blood. The clonotype comes from a woman aged 55-70 years in good health.

The CDR3 is CASTLRLGPDTQYF. DNA of the CDR3: TGTGCCAGCACACTTAGGTTAGGCCCAGATACGCAGTATTTT. The chain links TRBV11-2 to TRBJ2-3; D is undetermined. The V gene's germline CDR1 is SGHAT and CDR2 FQNNGV. The CDR3 runs 14 residues. Trimming took 7 bases from V and 4 from J, leaving 15 bases between them.